This TCR beta chain was found in a study of post-analysis software for immune sequencing data. Turning to the study itself: Recorded subtypes: relapsing-remitting, secondary progressive, progressive-relapsing; some patients unannotated.

CDR3 length: 16 residues. The V end was cut by 3 bases, the J end by 3 bases, with 17 bases between. About this clonotype itself: Its antigen is not known.

Points from the study as a whole: Compared against controls, patients with multiple sclerosis displayed significantly lower normalized Chao1 diversity. Controls had lower frequencies than patients of roughly five TRBV segments, which included TRBV5-6, TRBV5-1 and TRBV20-1.

Every TCR beta cDNA library bore unique molecular identifiers. TCRdb reprocessed the PCR reads via MiXCR and lists one record per CDR3 protein. This table holds more than 350,000 distinct CDR3 sequences, more than 30% found once. The clonotype comes from a girl aged 2 to 9 with multiple sclerosis. This chain uses TRBV12-3 or TRBV12-4 with TRBJ1-2, with no clear D. Sequencing input: blood. This chain's CDR3 is CASSLTPRNSHYGYTF. CDR3 bases: TGTGCCAGCAGTTTGACCCCGCGAAATAGTCACTATGGCTACACCTTC.